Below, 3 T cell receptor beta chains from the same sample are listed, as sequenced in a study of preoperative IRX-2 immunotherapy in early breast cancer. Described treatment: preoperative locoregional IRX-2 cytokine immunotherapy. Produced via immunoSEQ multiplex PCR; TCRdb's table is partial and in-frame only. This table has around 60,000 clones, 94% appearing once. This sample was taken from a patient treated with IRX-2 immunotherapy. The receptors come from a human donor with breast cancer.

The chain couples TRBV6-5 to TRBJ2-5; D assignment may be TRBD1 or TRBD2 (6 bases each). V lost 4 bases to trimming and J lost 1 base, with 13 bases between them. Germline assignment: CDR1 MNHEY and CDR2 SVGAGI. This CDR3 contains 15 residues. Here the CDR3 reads CASSSFRGLQETQYF. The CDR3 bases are TGTGCCAGCAGTTCCTTCAGGGGACTCCAAGAGACCCAGTACTTC.

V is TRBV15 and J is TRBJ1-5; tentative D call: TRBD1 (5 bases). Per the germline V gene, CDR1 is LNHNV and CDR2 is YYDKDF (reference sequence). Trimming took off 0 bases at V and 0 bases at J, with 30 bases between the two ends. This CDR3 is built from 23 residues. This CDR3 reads CATSRDELILGRWDPYSNQPQHF. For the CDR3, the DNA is TGTGCCACCAGCAGAGATGAATTGATCTTAGGCAGATGGGACCCCTATAGCAATCAGCCCCAGCATTTT.

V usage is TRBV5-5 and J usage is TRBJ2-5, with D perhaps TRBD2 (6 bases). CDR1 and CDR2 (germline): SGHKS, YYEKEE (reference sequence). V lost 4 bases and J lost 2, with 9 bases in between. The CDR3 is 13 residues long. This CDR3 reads CASSPRGQETQYF. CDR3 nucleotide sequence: TGTGCCAGCAGCCCCCGGGGGCAAGAGACCCAGTACTTC.